The clone carrying this TCR beta chain was recorded only once. Its specificity is unknown. Germline V CDR1 and CDR2: SGHRS, YFSETQ. The CDR3 consists of 16 residues. J lost 3 bases, V lost 4 bases, and 6 bases had no gene match. This sample is part of a study of T cell responses to AZD1222 COVID-19 vaccine. This table comes from immunoSEQ multiplex PCR, and its TCRdb copy is limited to in-frame clones, with some not included. The sample includes more than 100,000 clones, roughly nine tenths seen only once; the top ten take about 3%. Study results and caveats: AZD1222 recipients seropositive at baseline numbered only six. The sample set comprised mostly white British donors with more females, and clonal diversity was possibly underestimated. Regions 160-218 and 743-854 held dominance among vaccine-associated CD4 TCRs, which spanned spike. Scientists sampled the repertoires only once the peak T cell response had passed.

The genes are TRBV5-1 and TRBJ2-7; 14 positions match TRBD2. This TCR was recovered from an adult in good health. Source: peripheral blood, taken on day 0 of AZD1222 vaccination. CDR3 sequence reads: CASSPGTSGRLYEQYF. DNA of the CDR3: TGCGCCAGCAGCCCCGGGACTAGCGGGAGACTCTACGAGCAGTACTTC.